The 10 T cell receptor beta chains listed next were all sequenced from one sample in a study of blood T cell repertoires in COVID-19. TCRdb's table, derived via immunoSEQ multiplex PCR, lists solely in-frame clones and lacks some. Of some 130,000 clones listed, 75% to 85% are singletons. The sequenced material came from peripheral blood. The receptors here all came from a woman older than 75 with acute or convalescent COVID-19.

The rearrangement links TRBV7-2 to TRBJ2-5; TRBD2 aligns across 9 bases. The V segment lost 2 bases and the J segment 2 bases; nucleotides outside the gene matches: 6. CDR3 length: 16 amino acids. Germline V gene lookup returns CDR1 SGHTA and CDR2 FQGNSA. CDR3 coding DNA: TGTGCCAGCAGCTTATTGGCTAGCGGGAATCAAGAGACCCAGTACTTC. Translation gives CASSLLASGNQETQYF.

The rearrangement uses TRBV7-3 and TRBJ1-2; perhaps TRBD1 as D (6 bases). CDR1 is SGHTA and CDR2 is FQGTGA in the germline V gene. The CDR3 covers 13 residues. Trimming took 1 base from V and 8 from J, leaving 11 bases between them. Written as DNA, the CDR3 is TGTGCCAGCAGCTTAATTGGGGGCGGCGGCTACACCTTC. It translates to CASSLIGGGGYTF. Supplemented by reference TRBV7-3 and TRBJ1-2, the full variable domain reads GAGVSQTPSNKVTEKGKYVELRCDPISGHTALYWYRQSLGQGPEFLIYFQGTGAADDSGLPNDRFFAVRPEGSVSTLKIQRTERGDSAVYLCASSLIGGGGYTFGSGTRLTVV.

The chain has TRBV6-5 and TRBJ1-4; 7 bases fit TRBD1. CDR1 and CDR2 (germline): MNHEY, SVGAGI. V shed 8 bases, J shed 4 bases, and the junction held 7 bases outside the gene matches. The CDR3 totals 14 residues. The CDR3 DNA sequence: TGTGCCAGCGGAAGGGGGCTAGGTAATGAAAAACTGTTTTTT. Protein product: CASGRGLGNEKLFF.

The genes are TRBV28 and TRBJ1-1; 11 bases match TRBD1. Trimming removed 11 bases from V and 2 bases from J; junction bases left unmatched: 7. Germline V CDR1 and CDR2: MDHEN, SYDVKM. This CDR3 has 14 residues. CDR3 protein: CAGRTGGSNTEAFF. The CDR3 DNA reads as TGTGCCGGTCGGACAGGGGGCTCTAACACTGAAGCTTTCTTT.

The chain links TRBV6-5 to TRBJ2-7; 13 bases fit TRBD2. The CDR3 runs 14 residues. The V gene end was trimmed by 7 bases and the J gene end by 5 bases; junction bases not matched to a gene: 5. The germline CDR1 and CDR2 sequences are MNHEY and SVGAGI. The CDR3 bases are TGTGCCAGCACTGGACTAGCGGGAGTAAACGAGCAGTACTTC. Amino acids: CASTGLAGVNEQYF.

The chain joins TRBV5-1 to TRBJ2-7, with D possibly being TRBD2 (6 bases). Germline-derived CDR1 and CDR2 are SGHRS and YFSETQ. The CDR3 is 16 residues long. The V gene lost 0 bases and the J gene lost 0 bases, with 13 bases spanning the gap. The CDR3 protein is CASSLAGRGRSYEQYF. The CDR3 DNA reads TGCGCCAGCAGCTTGGCGGGGCGGGGTCGCTCCTACGAGCAGTACTTC.

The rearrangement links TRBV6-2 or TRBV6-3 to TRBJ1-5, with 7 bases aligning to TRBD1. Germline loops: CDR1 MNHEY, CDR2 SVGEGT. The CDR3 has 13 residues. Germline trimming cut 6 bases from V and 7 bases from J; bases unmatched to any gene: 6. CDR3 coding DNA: TGTGCCAGCAGCGTGGACAGGATGCAGCCCCAGCATTTT. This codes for CASSVDRMQPQHF.

The DNA of the CDR3 is TGCGCCAGCAGCCAACAGGCTAGCTCCTACAATGAGCAGTTCTTC. Amino acids: CASSQQASSYNEQFF. The chain uses TRBV5-1 and TRBJ2-1, with D tentatively TRBD1 (5 bases). Trimming stripped 4 bases from V and 0 bases from J, with 11 bases between. The length of the CDR3 is 15 residues. Germline CDR1 reads SGHRS; CDR2 reads YFSETQ.

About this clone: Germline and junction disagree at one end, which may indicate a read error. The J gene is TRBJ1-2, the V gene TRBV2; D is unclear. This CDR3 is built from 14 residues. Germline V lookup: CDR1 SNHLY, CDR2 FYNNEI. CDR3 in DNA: TGTGCCAGCAGTTTCCTCGGGGAGGTCGGGGTGCCCCGCTTC. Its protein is CASSFLGEVGVPRF.

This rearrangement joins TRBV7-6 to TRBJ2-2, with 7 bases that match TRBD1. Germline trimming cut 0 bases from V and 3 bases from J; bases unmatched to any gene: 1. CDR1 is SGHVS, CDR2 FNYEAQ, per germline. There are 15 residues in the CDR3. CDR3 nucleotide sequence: TGTGCCAGCAGCTTAGCTGGGACAGACACCGGGGAGCTGTTTTTT. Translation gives CASSLAGTDTGELFF.